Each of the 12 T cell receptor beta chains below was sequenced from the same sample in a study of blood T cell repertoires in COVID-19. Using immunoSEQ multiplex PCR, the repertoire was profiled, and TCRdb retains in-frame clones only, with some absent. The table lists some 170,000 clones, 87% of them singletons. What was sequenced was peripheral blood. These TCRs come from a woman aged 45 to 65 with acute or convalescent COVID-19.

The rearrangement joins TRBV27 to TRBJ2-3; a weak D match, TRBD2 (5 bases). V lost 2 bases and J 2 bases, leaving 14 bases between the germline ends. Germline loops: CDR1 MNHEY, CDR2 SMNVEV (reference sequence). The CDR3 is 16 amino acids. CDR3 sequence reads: CASSLVPEDFTDTQYF. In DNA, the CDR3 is TGTGCCAGCAGTTTAGTACCAGAGGACTTCACAGATACGCAGTATTTT.

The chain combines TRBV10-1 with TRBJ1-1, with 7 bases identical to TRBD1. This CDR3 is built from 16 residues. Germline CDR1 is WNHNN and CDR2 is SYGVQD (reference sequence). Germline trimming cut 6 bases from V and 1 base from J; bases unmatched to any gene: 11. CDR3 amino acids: CASSKTWTGENTEAFF. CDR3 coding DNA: TGCGCCAGCAGCAAAACTTGGACAGGAGAGAACACTGAAGCTTTCTTT.

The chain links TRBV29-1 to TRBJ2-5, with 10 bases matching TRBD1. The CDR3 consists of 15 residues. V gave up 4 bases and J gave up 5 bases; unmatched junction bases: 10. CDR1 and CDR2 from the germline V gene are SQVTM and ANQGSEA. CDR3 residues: CSVGSGTGERETQYF. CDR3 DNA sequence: TGCAGCGTTGGATCGGGGACAGGGGAGAGGGAGACCCAGTACTTC.

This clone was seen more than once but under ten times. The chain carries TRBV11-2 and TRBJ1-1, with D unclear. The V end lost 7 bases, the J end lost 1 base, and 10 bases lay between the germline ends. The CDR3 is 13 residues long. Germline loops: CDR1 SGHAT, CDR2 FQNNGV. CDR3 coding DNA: TGTGCCAGCACCAGAACCAAGAACACTGAAGCTTTCTTT. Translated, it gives CASTRTKNTEAFF.

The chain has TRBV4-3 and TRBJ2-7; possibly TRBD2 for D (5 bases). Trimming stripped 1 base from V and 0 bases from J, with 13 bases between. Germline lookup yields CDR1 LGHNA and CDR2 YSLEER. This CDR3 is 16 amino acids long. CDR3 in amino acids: CASSQGTSGNSYEQYF. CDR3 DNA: TGCGCCAGCAGCCAAGGGACCAGCGGAAACTCCTACGAGCAGTACTTC.

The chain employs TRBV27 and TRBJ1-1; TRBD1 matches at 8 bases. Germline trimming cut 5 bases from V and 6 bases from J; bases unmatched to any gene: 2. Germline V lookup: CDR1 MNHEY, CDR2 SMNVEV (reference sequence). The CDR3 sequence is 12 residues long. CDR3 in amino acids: CASSQGASEAFF. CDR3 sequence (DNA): TGTGCCAGCAGTCAGGGGGCGTCTGAAGCTTTCTTT.

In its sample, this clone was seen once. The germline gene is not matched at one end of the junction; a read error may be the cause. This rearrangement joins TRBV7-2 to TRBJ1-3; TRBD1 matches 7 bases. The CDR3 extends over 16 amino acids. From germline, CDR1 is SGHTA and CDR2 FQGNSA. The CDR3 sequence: CASSLALGTVGNTIYF. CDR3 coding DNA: TGTGCCAGCAGCCTAGCCCTGGGGACAGTCGGAAACACCATATATTTT.

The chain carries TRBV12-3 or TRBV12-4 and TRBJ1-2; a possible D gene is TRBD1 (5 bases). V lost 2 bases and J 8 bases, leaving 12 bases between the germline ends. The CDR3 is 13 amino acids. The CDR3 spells CASSLTEGVGYTF. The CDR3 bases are TGTGCCAGCAGTTTAACGGAAGGGGTAGGCTACACCTTC.

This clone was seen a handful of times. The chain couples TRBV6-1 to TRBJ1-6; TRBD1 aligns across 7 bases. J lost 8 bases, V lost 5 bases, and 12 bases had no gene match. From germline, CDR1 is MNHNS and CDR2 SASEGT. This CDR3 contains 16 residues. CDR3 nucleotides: TGTGCCAGCAGTCAAGGGGGTACAGGGGTTTATTCACCCCTCCACTTT. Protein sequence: CASSQGGTGVYSPLHF.

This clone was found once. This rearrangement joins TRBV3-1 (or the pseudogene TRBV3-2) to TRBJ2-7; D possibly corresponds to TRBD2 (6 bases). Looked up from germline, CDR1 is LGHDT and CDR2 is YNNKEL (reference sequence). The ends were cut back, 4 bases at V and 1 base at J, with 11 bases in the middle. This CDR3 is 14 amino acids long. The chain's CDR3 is CASSLTGTSYEQYF. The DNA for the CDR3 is TGTGCCAGCAGCCTTACCGGGACTTCCTACGAGCAGTACTTC.

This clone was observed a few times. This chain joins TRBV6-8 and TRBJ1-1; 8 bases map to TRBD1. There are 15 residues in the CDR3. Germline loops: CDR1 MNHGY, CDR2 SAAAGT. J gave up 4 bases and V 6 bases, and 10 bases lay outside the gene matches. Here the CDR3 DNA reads TGTGCCAGCAGCAATCCAGGACAGGGTGGCACTGAAGCTTTCTTT. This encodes CASSNPGQGGTEAFF.

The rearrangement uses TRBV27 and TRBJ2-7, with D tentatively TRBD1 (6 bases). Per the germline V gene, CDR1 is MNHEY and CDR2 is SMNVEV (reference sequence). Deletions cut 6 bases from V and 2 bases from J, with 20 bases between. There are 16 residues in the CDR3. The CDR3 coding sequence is TGTGCCAGCAGCGACCCCAACGGCAGGGGTACCTACGAGCAGTACTTC. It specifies CASSDPNGRGTYEQYF.